This is a list of T cell receptor beta chains from one sample in a study of cytomegalovirus exposure and HLA in healthy donors. Profiled with immunoSEQ multiplex PCR; TCRdb holds only in-frame clones, not every one. This table has under 200,000 clones, roughly 80% appearing once. Sample: PBMCs. All receptors come from a woman aged 25 to 39 in good health and CMV-seronegative. Each CDR3 is given with its conserved first and last residue. A D gene is named only where the DNA matches it firmly. Expanded clones get a size class; other rows say once, few or many, or leave the size out.

NA	TRBV5-6	TRBJ1-1	NA	TGTGCCAGCAAACAGGGTGAGGTTTATTCTGAAGCTTTCTTT	CASKQGEVYSEAFF
NA	TRBV5-8	TRBJ2-3	TRBD2	TGTGCCAGCAGCCCGTTAGCGGGGGGCCCGGCAGATACGCAGTATTTT	CASSPLAGGPADTQYF
NA	TRBV30	TRBJ1-1	TRBD1	TGTGCCTTCGGGACAGGGAGCTACACTGAAGCTTTCTTT	CAFGTGSYTEAFF
NA	TRBV4-2	TRBJ2-3	NA	TGTGCCAGCAGCCAAGATCTTGAGGCTACGCAGTATTTT	CASSQDLEATQYF
NA	TRBV4-1	TRBJ1-1	NA	TGCGCCAGCAGCCAAGCCCGACACGCGAACACTGAAGCTTTCTTT	CASSQARHANTEAFF
NA	TRBV27	TRBJ2-1	NA	TGTGCCAGCAATCCTAACAGGGGAGGATACAATGAGCAGTTCTTC	CASNPNRGGYNEQFF
NA	TRBV19	TRBJ1-1	TRBD1	TGTGCCAGTAGTATTAGGGACAGGATGAACACTGAAGCTTTCTTT	CASSIRDRMNTEAFF
once	TRBV5-4	TRBJ2-2	TRBD1	TGTGCCAGCAGCTCTCCCGGGACAGGGGGGTACACCGGGGAGCTGTTTTTT	CASSSPGTGGYTGELFF
NA	TRBV15	TRBJ1-2	NA	TGTGCCACCAGCTCTGAGGTTGGAGGCTACACCTTC	CATSSEVGGYTF
few	TRBV11-3	TRBJ1-1	NA	TGTGCCAGCAGCTCGGCGAACAGCAAACTGAACACTGAAGCTTTCTTT	CASSSANSKLNTEAFF